A single sample gave rise to the 14 T cell receptor beta chains below, sequenced in a study of early T cells in non-severe SARS-CoV-2 infection listed by TCRdb under 2021. Library method: 5' RACE. Sequencing used a NextSeq 500. The public reads were run again by TCRdb, first through fastp at Q25 and then through MiXCR, and only productive beta chains were kept. Every entry covers one CDR3 protein and lists the most common genes and DNA from its rows. The sample includes about 59,000 distinct CDR3 sequences, with approximately 13% observed a single time. The ten largest clones represent about 9.3% of the sample. Sample: whole blood, taken at baseline. These receptor sequences come from an adult who was a healthcare worker with PCR-confirmed SARS-CoV-2 infection or an uninfected control (not recorded which).

The chain is built from TRBV20-1 and TRBJ2-5; weak D call: TRBD1 (5 bases). Between the trimmed V and J ends, which lost 7 bases and 2 bases, there was a span of 11 bases. The V gene's germline CDR1 is DFQATT and CDR2 SNEGSKA (reference sequence). The CDR3 covers 12 residues. This CDR3 is CSVAGFQETQYF. CDR3 bases: TGCAGTGTTGCAGGGTTTCAAGAGACCCAGTACTTC.

This rearrangement joins TRBV7-8 to TRBJ1-5; 9 nucleotides align to TRBD1. J gave up 2 bases and V 0 bases, and 2 bases lay outside the gene matches. Per germline, CDR1 SGHVS and CDR2 FQNEAQ. The CDR3 is 16 amino acids. CDR3 bases: TGTGCCAGCAGCTTAGCACAGGGGGCTGGCAATCAGCCCCAGCATTTT. It specifies CASSLAQGAGNQPQHF.

By sample fraction, this clonotype is medium-sized (0.01 to 0.1%). The CDR3 reads CASSPLWTGKPGANVLTF. CDR3 nucleotide sequence: TGTGCCAGCAGTCCCCTTTGGACTGGAAAACCTGGGGCCAACGTCCTGACTTTC. The chain carries TRBV27 and TRBJ2-6; tentatively, D is TRBD2 (5 bases). V lost 5 bases and J lost 2, with 19 bases in between. This CDR3 spans 18 amino acids. The germline gives CDR1 MNHEY, CDR2 SMNVEV (reference sequence).

This clonotype was observed at least ten times. V and J are TRBV27 and TRBJ2-1, with TRBD2 identical over 14 bases. The CDR3 totals 13 residues. The junction had 3 bases not matched to a gene; V was cut back by 3 bases and J by 14 bases. Germline loops: CDR1 MNHEY, CDR2 SMNVEV (reference sequence). This chain's CDR3 is CASSLTSGRVEFF. Written as DNA, the CDR3 is TGTGCCAGCAGTTTGACTAGCGGGAGGGTTGAGTTCTTC.

The V and J genes are TRBV6-1 and TRBJ2-7; D possibly corresponds to TRBD1 (7 bases). Per germline, CDR1 MNHNS and CDR2 SASEGT. CDR3 length: 16 amino acids. The germline V and J ends were trimmed by 3 bases and 3 bases, with 18 bases remaining between them. The CDR3, as DNA: TGTGCCAGCAGTGAGCCCTACAGGGGAGGAAACTACGAGCAGTACTTC. Translation: CASSEPYRGGNYEQYF.

This clonotype was found many times. The chain links TRBV28 to TRBJ1-4; possibly TRBD1 for D (6 bases). V was shortened by 5 bases and J by 4 bases, with 17 bases between the two germline ends. Germline V gene data show CDR1 as MDHEN and CDR2 as SYDVKM. The CDR3 extends over 16 amino acids. Here the CDR3 DNA reads TGTGCCAGCAGTCTCGGAACAGGGCCCCTTAATGAAAAACTGTTTTTT. Its translation: CASSLGTGPLNEKLFF. The full variable domain, its missing parts supplied by reference TRBV28 and TRBJ1-4, is DVKVTQSSRYLVKRTGEKVFLECVQDMDHENMFWYRQDPGLGLRLIYFSYDVKMKEKGDIPEGYSVSREKKERFSLILESASTNQTSMYLCASSLGTGPLNEKLFFGSGTQLSVL.

The sample holds many counts of this clonotype. The chain recombines TRBV5-4 with TRBJ1-1; D remains unclear. CDR1 and CDR2 from the germline V gene are SGHNT and YYREEE (reference sequence). CDR3 length: 12 residues. V lost 1 base and J 5 bases, leaving 6 bases between the germline ends. CDR3: CASSLLGTEAFF. In DNA, the CDR3 is TGTGCCAGCAGCTTGTTGGGGACTGAAGCTTTCTTT.

This clonotype was observed at least ten times. The gene calls are TRBV11-2 and TRBJ2-7; 9 positions match TRBD1. After removal of 5 bases from V and 5 bases from J, the junction contained 7 bases not matched to a gene. Per germline, CDR1 SGHAT and CDR2 FQNNGV. The CDR3 sequence is 14 residues long. The CDR3 sequence: CASSQLGQGHEQYF. CDR3 bases: TGTGCCAGCAGCCAACTGGGACAGGGCCACGAGCAGTACTTC.

This clonotype has only a few counts. The rearrangement uses TRBV7-2 and TRBJ2-7; D unclear. Germline CDR1 reads SGHTA; CDR2 reads FQGNSA. V lost 0 bases to trimming and J lost 6 bases, with 9 bases between them. The CDR3 contains 13 residues. The CDR3 DNA is TGTGCCAGCAGCTTAGCGCAAAGCGCCGAGCAGTACTTC. Translation: CASSLAQSAEQYF.

This clonotype was counted only a few times. The chain employs TRBV11-3 and TRBJ1-1, with D tentatively TRBD1 (6 bases). V lost 6 bases and J 10 bases, leaving 21 bases between the germline ends. CDR3 length: 14 amino acids. Germline CDR1 and CDR2: SGHNT and YENEEA. CDR3 nucleotides: TGTGCCAGCAGATTGAGAGGACAGCGGCTCGGAGCTTTCTTT. The encoded protein is CASRLRGQRLGAFF.

This clonotype was detected many times. The V call is TRBV27, the J call TRBJ2-5, with D unclear. Germline V lookup: CDR1 MNHEY, CDR2 SMNVEV (reference sequence). The germline V and J ends were trimmed by 0 bases and 5 bases, with 13 bases remaining between them. This CDR3 spans 15 amino acids. The CDR3 reads CASSLSPLPHETQYF. CDR3 nucleotide sequence: TGTGCCAGCAGTTTATCCCCATTACCTCACGAGACCCAGTACTTC.

The chain is built from TRBV6-2 or TRBV6-3 and TRBJ2-1, with TRBD2 matching 9 bases. CDR1 is MNHEY and CDR2 is SVGEGT in the germline V gene. CDR3 length: 16 amino acids. V lost 6 bases and J lost 5; bases outside the gene matches: 11. DNA for the CDR3: TGTGCCAGCAGGCCGATTTTGGGACTAGCTCACAATGAGCAGTTCTTC. Translating gives CASRPILGLAHNEQFF.

V gene TRBV20-1 combines with J gene TRBJ1-2, with D perhaps TRBD1 (6 bases). V lost 3 bases to trimming and J lost 4 bases, with 18 bases between them. CDR3 size: 15 residues. Germline lookup yields CDR1 DFQATT and CDR2 SNEGSKA (reference sequence). The CDR3 DNA reads as TGCAGTGCTAGGGACAGACAGAGGTCTACCTATGGCTACACCTTC. This encodes CSARDRQRSTYGYTF.

The chain uses TRBV7-2 and TRBJ2-3; 7 bases align to TRBD2. The length of the CDR3 is 14 residues. Per the germline V gene, CDR1 is SGHTA and CDR2 is FQGNSA. The junction had 8 bases not matched to a gene; V was cut back by 4 bases and J by 7 bases. The CDR3 DNA is TGTGCCAGCAGCTGGGGAGGGAGGAGAAATACGCAGTATTTT. Its translation: CASSWGGRRNTQYF.